This TCR beta chain stems from a study of blood T cell repertoires in COVID-19. Study-wide context: Researchers got acute and convalescent COVID-19 samples from the United States, Italy and Spain.

Across under 25 US areas, participants ranged in age from about 18 to 100 years. Allocation to cohorts depended on clinical history reported by the participants. This CDR3 region has 16 residues. Per the germline V gene, CDR1 is SEHNR and CDR2 is FQNEAQ (reference sequence). The ends lost 4 bases at V and 4 bases at J; junction bases unmatched: 6. This clone was recorded once. The repertoire was sequenced with immunoSEQ multiplex PCR; TCRdb's copy has only in-frame clones and lacks some. The sample records hundreds of thousands of clones, about 90% being singletons. Specimen: PBMCs or T cells enriched from blood (not recorded which). The genes are TRBV7-9 and TRBJ2-7; 14 nucleotides line up with TRBD2. The clonotype was recovered from a woman younger than 45 who had recovered from COVID-19. The chain's CDR3 is CASSSHGTSGRYEQYF. DNA for the CDR3: TGTGCCAGCAGCTCCCACGGGACTAGCGGGAGATACGAGCAGTACTTC.